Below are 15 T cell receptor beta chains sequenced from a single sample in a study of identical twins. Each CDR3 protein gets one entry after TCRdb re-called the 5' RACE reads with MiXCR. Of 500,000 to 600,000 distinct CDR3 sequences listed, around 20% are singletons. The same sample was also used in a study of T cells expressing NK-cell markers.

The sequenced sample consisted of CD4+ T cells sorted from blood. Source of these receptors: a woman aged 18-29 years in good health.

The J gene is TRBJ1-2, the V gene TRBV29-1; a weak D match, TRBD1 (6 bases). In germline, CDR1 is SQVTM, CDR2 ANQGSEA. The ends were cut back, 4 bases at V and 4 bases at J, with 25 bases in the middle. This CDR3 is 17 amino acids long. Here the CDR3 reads CSVAITGYRARSYGYTF. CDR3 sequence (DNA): TGCAGCGTTGCCATTACGGGATACAGGGCTCGGAGCTATGGCTACACCTTC.

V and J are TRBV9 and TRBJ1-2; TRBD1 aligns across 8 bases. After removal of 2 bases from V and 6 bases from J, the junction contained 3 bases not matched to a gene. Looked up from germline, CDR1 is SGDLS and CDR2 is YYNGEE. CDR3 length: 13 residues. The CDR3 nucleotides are TGTGCCAGCAGCGTGCAGGGGGCTCATGGCTACACCTTC. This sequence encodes CASSVQGAHGYTF.

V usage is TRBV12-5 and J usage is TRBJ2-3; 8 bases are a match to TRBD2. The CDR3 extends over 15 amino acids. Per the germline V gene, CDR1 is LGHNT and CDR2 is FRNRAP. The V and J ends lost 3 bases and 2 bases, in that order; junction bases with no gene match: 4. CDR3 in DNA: TGTGCTAGTGGTTTTGGCGGGAGGATCACAGATACGCAGTATTTT. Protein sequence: CASGFGGRITDTQYF.

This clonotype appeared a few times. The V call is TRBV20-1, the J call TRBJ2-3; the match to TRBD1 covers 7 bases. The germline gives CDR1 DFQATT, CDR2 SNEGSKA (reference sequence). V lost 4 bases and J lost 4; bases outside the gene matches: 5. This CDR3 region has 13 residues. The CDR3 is CSATPGGSDTQYF. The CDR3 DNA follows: TGCAGTGCTACACCAGGGGGATCAGATACGCAGTATTTT.

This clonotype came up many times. CDR3 sequence: CATSREKGQNTEAFF. CDR3 DNA sequence: TGTGCCACCAGCAGAGAAAAGGGGCAGAACACTGAAGCTTTCTTT. J is TRBJ1-1 and V is TRBV15, with D maybe TRBD1 (5 bases). Germline-derived CDR1 and CDR2 are LNHNV and YYDKDF (reference sequence). The V gene lost 0 bases and the J gene lost 1 base, with 9 bases spanning the gap. The CDR3 length is 15 residues. Based on the CDR3 plus reference TRBV15 and TRBJ1-1, the full variable domain is DAMVIQNPRYQVTQFGKPVTLSCSQTLNHNVMYWYQQKSSQAPKLLFHYYDKDFNNEADTPDNFQSRRPNTSFCFLDIRSPGLGDTAMYLCATSREKGQNTEAFFGQGTRLTVV.

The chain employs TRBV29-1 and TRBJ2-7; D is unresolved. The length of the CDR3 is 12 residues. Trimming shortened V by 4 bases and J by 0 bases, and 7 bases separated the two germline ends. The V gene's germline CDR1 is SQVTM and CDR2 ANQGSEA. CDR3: CSVVPDSYEQYF. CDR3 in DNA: TGCAGCGTTGTTCCAGACTCCTACGAGCAGTACTTC.

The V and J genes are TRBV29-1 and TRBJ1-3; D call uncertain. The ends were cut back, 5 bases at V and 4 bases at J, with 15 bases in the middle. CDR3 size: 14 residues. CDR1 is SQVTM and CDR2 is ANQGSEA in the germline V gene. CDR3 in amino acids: CSVLMGFPGNTIYF. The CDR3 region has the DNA TGCAGCGTTTTGATGGGGTTCCCCGGAAACACCATATATTTT.

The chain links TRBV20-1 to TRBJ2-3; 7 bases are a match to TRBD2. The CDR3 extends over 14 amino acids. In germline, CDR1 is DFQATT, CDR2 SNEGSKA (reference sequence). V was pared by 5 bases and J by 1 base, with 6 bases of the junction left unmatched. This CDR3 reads CSALMAGGTDTQYF. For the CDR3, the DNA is TGCAGTGCTCTTATGGCGGGGGGCACAGATACGCAGTATTTT.

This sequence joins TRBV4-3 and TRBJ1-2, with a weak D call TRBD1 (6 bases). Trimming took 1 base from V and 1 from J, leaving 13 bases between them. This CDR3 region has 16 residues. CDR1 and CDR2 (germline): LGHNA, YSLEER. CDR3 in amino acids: CASSQVWFRGNYGYTF. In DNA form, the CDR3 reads TGCGCCAGCAGCCAAGTTTGGTTCAGGGGTAACTATGGCTACACCTTC.

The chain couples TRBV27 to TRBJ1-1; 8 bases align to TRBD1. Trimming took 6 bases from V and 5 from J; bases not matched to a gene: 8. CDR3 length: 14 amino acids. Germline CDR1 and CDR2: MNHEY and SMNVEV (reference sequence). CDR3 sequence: CASRVTGVGTEAFF. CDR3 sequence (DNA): TGTGCCAGCAGGGTGACAGGGGTTGGAACTGAAGCTTTCTTT.

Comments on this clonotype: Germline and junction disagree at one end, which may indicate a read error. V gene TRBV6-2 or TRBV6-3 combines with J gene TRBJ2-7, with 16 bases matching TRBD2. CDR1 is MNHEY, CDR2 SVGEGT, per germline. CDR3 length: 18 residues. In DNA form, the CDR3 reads TGTGCCTGCAGTTCCGGGACTAGCGGGGGGGCTGTCCCCTACGAGCAGTACTTC. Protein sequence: CACSSGTSGGAVPYEQYF.

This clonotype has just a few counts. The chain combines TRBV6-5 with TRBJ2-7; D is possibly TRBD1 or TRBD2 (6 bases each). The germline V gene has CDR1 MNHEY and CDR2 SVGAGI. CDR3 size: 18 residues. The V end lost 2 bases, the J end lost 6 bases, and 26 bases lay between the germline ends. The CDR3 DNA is TGTGCCAGCAGTTACGGCCGGCCTGGCCTCACAGGGACTTCCGAGCAGTACTTC. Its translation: CASSYGRPGLTGTSEQYF.

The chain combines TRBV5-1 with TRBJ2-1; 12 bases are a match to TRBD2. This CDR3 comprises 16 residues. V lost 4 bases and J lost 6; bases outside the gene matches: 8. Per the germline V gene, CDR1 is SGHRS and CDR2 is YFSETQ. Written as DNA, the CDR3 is TGCGCCAGCAGCCCACAAGGACTAGCGGGGACCAATGAGCAGTTCTTC. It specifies CASSPQGLAGTNEQFF.

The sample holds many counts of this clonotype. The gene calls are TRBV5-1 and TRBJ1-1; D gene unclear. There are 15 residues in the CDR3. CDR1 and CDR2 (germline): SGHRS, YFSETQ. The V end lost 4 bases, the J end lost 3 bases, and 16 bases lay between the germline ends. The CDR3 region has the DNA TGCGCCAGCAGCCCCACGAGGCATGGGGACACTGAAGCTTTCTTT. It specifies CASSPTRHGDTEAFF.

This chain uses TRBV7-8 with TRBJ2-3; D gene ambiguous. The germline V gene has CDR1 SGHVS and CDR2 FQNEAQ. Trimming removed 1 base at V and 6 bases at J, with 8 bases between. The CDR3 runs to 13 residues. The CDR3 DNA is TGTGCCAGCAGCTTAGGAAATGTGGATACGCAGTATTTT. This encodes CASSLGNVDTQYF.